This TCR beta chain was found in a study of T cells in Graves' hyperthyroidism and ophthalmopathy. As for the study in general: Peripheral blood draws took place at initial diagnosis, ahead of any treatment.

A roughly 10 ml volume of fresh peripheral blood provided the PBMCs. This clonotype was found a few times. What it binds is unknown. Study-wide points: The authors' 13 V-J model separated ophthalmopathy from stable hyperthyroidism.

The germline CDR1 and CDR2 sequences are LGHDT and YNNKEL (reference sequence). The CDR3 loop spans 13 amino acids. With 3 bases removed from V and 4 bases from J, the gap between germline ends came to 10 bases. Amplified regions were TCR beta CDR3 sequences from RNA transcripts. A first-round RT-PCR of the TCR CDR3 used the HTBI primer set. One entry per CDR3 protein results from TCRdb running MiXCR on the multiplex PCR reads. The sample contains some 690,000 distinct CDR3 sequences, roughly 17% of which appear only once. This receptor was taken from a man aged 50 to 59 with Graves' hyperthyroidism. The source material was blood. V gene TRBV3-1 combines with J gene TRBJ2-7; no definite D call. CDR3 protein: CASSHTRRYEQYF. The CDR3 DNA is TGTGCCAGCAGCCACACCCGCCGGTACGAGCAGTACTTC.